Reported below is one T cell receptor beta chain. Its antigen is not known. The data were obtained in a study of T cell responses to AZD1222 COVID-19 vaccine. Study-wide points: Across spike, vaccine-associated CD4 TCRs were found, dominant at 160-218 and 743-854. In the spike-specific TCR repertoire, nearly half reportedly target unmutated variant regions. The donor group comprised mostly white British people and more females; the analysis possibly underestimated clonal diversity. Recipients of AZD1222 seropositive at baseline numbered only 5 to 7.

The CDR3 is 16 amino acids. Looked up from germline, CDR1 is SGHRS and CDR2 is YFSETQ. Trimming pared 0 bases from V and 3 bases from J, leaving 13 bases between. TCRdb's copy holds only in-frame clones and misses some; the assay was immunoSEQ multiplex PCR. The sample has tens of thousands of clones, roughly 90% seen once. This TCR derives from an adult in good health. The chain is built from TRBV5-1 and TRBJ2-1; D is possibly TRBD2 (6 bases). The starting material was peripheral blood, obtained on day 0 of AZD1222 vaccination. The CDR3 region is CASSLVAGPNYNEQFF. The CDR3 DNA reads as TGCGCCAGCAGCTTGGTGGCGGGGCCCAACTACAATGAGCAGTTCTTC.